This passage covers 26 T cell receptor beta chains from one sample sequenced in a study of blood T cells in healthy people across ages. Through a sample-barcoded 5' primer and a J-beta primer mix, a second PCR was run for 7 to 11 cycles. Using its own MiXCR run on the 5' RACE reads, TCRdb lists one record per CDR3 protein. The repertoire holds 650,000 to 1,000,000 distinct CDR3 sequences, with about 34% as singletons. The sequenced material came from blood. These receptors were taken from a man between 18 and 29 years old in good health.

This clonotype was observed a few times. Mismatch with germline at one junction end may stem from a read error. The chain has TRBV7-2 and TRBJ2-3; unclear D gene. Per the germline V gene, CDR1 is SGHTA and CDR2 is FQGNSA. CDR3 length equals 12 residues. CDR3 loop: CASSLPADTRYF. CDR3 DNA sequence: TGTGCCAGCAGCTTACCCGCAGATACGCGGTATTTT.

This chain uses TRBV4-2 with TRBJ2-3; 13 bases line up with TRBD2. CDR1 and CDR2 (germline): LGHNA, YNFKEQ. CDR3 length equals 16 residues. Trimming removed 4 bases from V and 8 bases from J; junction bases left unmatched: 9. DNA of the CDR3: TGTGCCAGCAGCCCCCGACTAGCGGGGGGTTCAGGTACGCAGTATTTT. It specifies CASSPRLAGGSGTQYF.

The rearrangement links TRBV4-2 to TRBJ1-5; TRBD1 matches 8 bases. Germline assignment: CDR1 LGHNA and CDR2 YNFKEQ. The CDR3 covers 15 residues. Unmatched junction bases numbered 6, after V lost 3 bases and J lost 5 bases. CDR3 sequence: CASSHMGTGDQPQHF. The CDR3 DNA reads TGTGCCAGCAGCCATATGGGGACAGGAGATCAGCCCCAGCATTTT.

The chain links TRBV12-3 or TRBV12-4 to TRBJ2-5, with 11 bases that match TRBD2. CDR3 length equals 18 residues. The junction had 20 bases not matched to a gene; V was cut back by 3 bases and J by 11 bases. As DNA, the CDR3 is TGTGCCAGCAGTTTGGCCCCAGTTAGCGGGAGGGCCGGAAATGAGCAGTACTTC. Translated, it gives CASSLAPVSGRAGNEQYF.

In this sample, this clonotype turned up a few times. The chain uses TRBV20-1 and TRBJ2-5; D is possibly TRBD2 (5 bases). This CDR3 has 16 amino acids. The V and J ends lost 2 bases and 0 bases respectively, with 16 bases between them. Germline loops: CDR1 DFQATT, CDR2 SNEGSKA (reference sequence). The DNA of the CDR3 is TGCAGTGCTAGATCGCTAGCCGATGGGTACCAAGAGACCCAGTACTTC. It encodes CSARSLADGYQETQYF.

V is TRBV7-3 and J is TRBJ2-1, with D possibly matching TRBD2 (6 bases). With 5 bases removed from V and 6 bases from J, the gap between germline ends came to 23 bases. The CDR3 loop spans 17 amino acids. From germline, CDR1 is SGHTA and CDR2 FQGTGA. The CDR3 sequence: CASSPQLGREDPNEQFF. CDR3 in DNA: TGTGCCAGCAGCCCTCAATTGGGAAGGGAGGACCCCAATGAGCAGTTCTTC.

CDR3: CASARPFGGNEKLFF. DNA of the CDR3: TGTGCCAGCGCCAGACCCTTTGGGGGGAATGAAAAACTGTTTTTT. The chain recombines TRBV12-3 or TRBV12-4 with TRBJ1-4; TRBD1 is a possible D gene (5 bases). V was shortened by 8 bases and J by 5 bases, with 18 bases between the two germline ends. The CDR3 extends over 15 amino acids.

The chain uses TRBV29-1 and TRBJ2-1; D is perhaps TRBD1 (8 bases). This CDR3 region has 12 residues. Germline CDR1 reads SQVTM; CDR2 reads ANQGSEA. Trimming removed 5 bases at V and 13 bases at J, with 18 bases between. Written as DNA, the CDR3 is TGCAGCGTTTCCCAGGGGGCGGGGGAACAGTTCTTC. Translating gives CSVSQGAGEQFF.

The chain has TRBV20-1 and TRBJ2-1, with 10 bases fitting TRBD1. Trimming removed 5 bases from V and 13 bases from J; junction bases left unmatched: 17. From germline, CDR1 is DFQATT and CDR2 SNEGSKA (reference sequence). The CDR3 runs to 15 residues. Here the CDR3 DNA reads TGCAGTGCTCGACCTGACAGGGGGCGTTCGGAGACCCAGTTCTTC. Protein: CSARPDRGRSETQFF.

The chain uses TRBV9 and TRBJ2-7, with no clear D. The J call may be faulty, since TRBJ2-5 better matches the DNA end. CDR3 length: 13 residues. Germline CDR1 is SGDLS and CDR2 is YYNGEE. CDR3 nucleotides: TGTGCCAGCAGTACAAATACGGAGGAGACCCAGTACTTC. It codes for CASSTNTEETQYF.

This clonotype was picked up many times. The chain links TRBV4-3 to TRBJ2-3; no reliable D call. The CDR3 runs 14 residues. V dropped 3 bases and J dropped 2 bases, with 9 bases sitting between them. Germline assignment: CDR1 LGHNA and CDR2 YSLEER. CDR3 in DNA: TGCGCCAGCAGCCACGGACGGAACACAGATACGCAGTATTTT. It encodes CASSHGRNTDTQYF.

The rearrangement joins TRBV12-3 or TRBV12-4 to TRBJ2-1; maybe TRBD1 (6 bases). V was clipped by 3 bases and J by 7 bases, with 13 bases between them. The CDR3 is 14 residues long. The CDR3 sequence: CASSFWAGDNEQFF. In nucleotides, the CDR3 is TGTGCCAGCAGTTTTTGGGCAGGGGATAATGAGCAGTTCTTC.

The chain links TRBV14 to TRBJ1-4; TRBD1 matches 10 bases. V dropped 4 bases and J dropped 6; count of bases not matched to a gene: 5. This CDR3 spans 15 amino acids. CDR1 and CDR2 from the germline V gene are SGHDN and FVKESK. This CDR3 is CASSLLDRGHEKLFF. For the CDR3, the DNA is TGTGCCAGCAGCCTTCTCGACAGGGGGCATGAAAAACTGTTTTTT.

This clonotype has a handful of counts. The V gene is TRBV4-2, the J gene TRBJ2-1; the D is unclear. Germline lookup yields CDR1 LGHNA and CDR2 YNFKEQ. Trimming shortened V by 1 base and J by 6 bases, and 10 bases separated the two germline ends. This CDR3 spans 14 amino acids. CDR3 sequence (DNA): TGTGCCAGCAGCCAAGGAGCGCTACTCAATGAGCAGTTCTTC. Protein sequence: CASSQGALLNEQFF.

The chain carries TRBV6-6 and TRBJ2-7, with D perhaps TRBD2 (5 bases). The CDR3 extends over 16 amino acids. Germline CDR1 is MNHNY and CDR2 is SVGAGI (reference sequence). V gave up 2 bases and J gave up 7 bases, with 21 bases separating them. CDR3 nucleotides: TGTGCCAGCAGTTACCCGGTCGGTGGGAAAGGAGGTGAGCAGTACTTC. Its translation: CASSYPVGGKGGEQYF.

This clonotype was found a few times. This chain joins TRBV2 and TRBJ1-5; D is ambiguous. V gave up 3 bases and J gave up 7 bases, with 7 bases separating them. CDR3 size: 12 residues. Germline CDR1 SNHLY, CDR2 FYNNEI. The CDR3 region is CASSDANQPQHF. CDR3 DNA: TGTGCCAGCAGTGATGCGAACCAGCCCCAGCATTTT.

The table lists this clonotype with a few counts. This rearrangement joins TRBV10-3 to TRBJ2-7; D is tentatively TRBD1 or TRBD2 (5 bases each). Germline V gene lookup returns CDR1 ENHRY and CDR2 SYGVKD. Trimming removed 0 bases from V and 0 bases from J, with 15 bases in between. The CDR3 is 17 residues long. The CDR3 here is CAISESNPRDPSYEQYF. The CDR3 DNA sequence: TGTGCCATCAGTGAGTCGAATCCCCGGGACCCCTCCTACGAGCAGTACTTC.

This rearrangement joins TRBV2 to TRBJ2-4, with D perhaps TRBD1 or TRBD2 (5 bases each). This CDR3 has 17 amino acids. The germline V gene encodes CDR1 SNHLY and CDR2 FYNNEI. The V end was cut by 5 bases, the J end by 7 bases, with 24 bases between. The CDR3 here is CASSNWKGARVVNIQYF. The DNA for the CDR3 is TGTGCCAGCAGTAACTGGAAAGGGGCGCGGGTCGTGAACATTCAGTACTTC.

This clonotype was seen only a few times. The rearrangement links TRBV12-3 or TRBV12-4 to TRBJ2-7, with 7 positions matching TRBD2. With 1 base clipped from V and 3 bases from J, the junction kept 15 bases outside the gene matches. The CDR3 has 18 residues. CDR3 loop: CASSLVDRALAEIYEQYF. In DNA, the CDR3 is TGTGCCAGCAGTTTAGTCGATCGGGCGCTAGCGGAGATCTACGAGCAGTACTTC.

V usage is TRBV20-1 and J usage is TRBJ2-2; D not resolved. CDR1 and CDR2 from the germline V gene are DFQATT and SNEGSKA (reference sequence). CDR3 length equals 17 residues. Trimming pared 0 bases from V and 0 bases from J, leaving 14 bases between. The chain's CDR3 is CSARDRAAPTNTGELFF. CDR3 coding DNA: TGCAGTGCTAGAGATCGGGCGGCACCAACGAACACCGGGGAGCTGTTTTTT.

The chain uses TRBV7-2 and TRBJ1-1; TRBD1 agrees at 8 bases. In germline, CDR1 is SGHTA, CDR2 FQGNSA. The CDR3 covers 17 residues. The trim removed 2 bases at V and 3 bases at J, leaving 11 bases unmatched. The CDR3 bases are TGTGCCAGCAGCTTAAGCTGGGCAGGGGGCTTGCACACTGAAGCTTTCTTT. It encodes CASSLSWAGGLHTEAFF.

This clonotype was counted between two and nine times. The chain recombines TRBV6-6 with TRBJ1-4; D remains unclear. V was clipped by 10 bases and J by 7 bases, with 19 bases between them. Looked up from germline, CDR1 is MNHNY and CDR2 is SVGAGI (reference sequence). This CDR3 contains 14 residues. Here the CDR3 reads CATLGEGGGEKLFF. The CDR3 nucleotides are TGTGCCACCCTCGGGGAGGGTGGTGGTGAAAAACTGTTTTTT.

This clonotype was detected many times. The chain links TRBV7-2 to TRBJ2-4; D is unresolved. With 1 base removed from V and 0 bases from J, the gap between germline ends came to 7 bases. The CDR3 is made up of 15 amino acids. CDR1 is SGHTA, CDR2 FQGNSA, per germline. The CDR3 DNA reads as TGTGCCAGCAGCTTAGGGCCAATAGCCAAAAACATTCAGTACTTC. Protein product: CASSLGPIAKNIQYF.

Comments on this clonotype: This may be a read error: a much more frequent sequence differs by one nucleotide. J is TRBJ2-5 and V is TRBV27; D may be TRBD1 (5 bases). The J call may be in error: the DNA end matches TRBJ2-7 better. Germline V lookup: CDR1 MNHEY, CDR2 SMNVEV (reference sequence). The CDR3 length is 13 residues. The chain's CDR3 is CASSLTKGYEQYF. In nucleotides, the CDR3 is TGTGCCAGCAGTTTGACAAAGGGGTACGAGCAGTACTTC.

This chain uses TRBV21-1 with TRBJ2-7; the tabulated D call, TRBD1, remains unverified against the DNA. TRBV21-1 is a listed pseudogene. The CDR3 is 16 amino acids. The CDR3 sequence: CASSKFSGQGSYEQYF. As DNA, the CDR3 is TGTGCCAGCAGCAAATTTTCTGGACAGGGGTCCTACGAGCAGTACTTC.

This clonotype has at least ten counts. V gene TRBV11-2 combines with J gene TRBJ2-7; D is possibly TRBD1 (5 bases). The CDR3 contains 14 residues. V gave up 7 bases and J gave up 0 bases, with 13 bases separating them. CDR1 SGHAT and CDR2 FQNNGV come from the germline V gene. CDR3 amino acids: CASTDWGVSYEQYF. Here the CDR3 DNA reads TGTGCCAGCACCGATTGGGGCGTCTCCTACGAGCAGTACTTC.